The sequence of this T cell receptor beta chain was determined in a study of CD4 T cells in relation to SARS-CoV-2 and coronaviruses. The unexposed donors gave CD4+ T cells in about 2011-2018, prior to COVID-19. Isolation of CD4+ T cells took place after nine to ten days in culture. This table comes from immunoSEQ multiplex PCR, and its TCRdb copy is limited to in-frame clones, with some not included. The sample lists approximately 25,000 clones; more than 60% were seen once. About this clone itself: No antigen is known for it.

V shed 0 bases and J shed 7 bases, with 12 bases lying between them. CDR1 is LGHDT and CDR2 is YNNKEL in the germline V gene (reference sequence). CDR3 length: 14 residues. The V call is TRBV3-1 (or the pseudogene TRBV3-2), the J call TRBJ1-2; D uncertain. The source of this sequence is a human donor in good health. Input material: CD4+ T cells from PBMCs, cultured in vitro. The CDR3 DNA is TGTGCCAGCAGCCAAGATGAACTCATCAGTGGCTACACCTTC. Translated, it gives CASSQDELISGYTF.